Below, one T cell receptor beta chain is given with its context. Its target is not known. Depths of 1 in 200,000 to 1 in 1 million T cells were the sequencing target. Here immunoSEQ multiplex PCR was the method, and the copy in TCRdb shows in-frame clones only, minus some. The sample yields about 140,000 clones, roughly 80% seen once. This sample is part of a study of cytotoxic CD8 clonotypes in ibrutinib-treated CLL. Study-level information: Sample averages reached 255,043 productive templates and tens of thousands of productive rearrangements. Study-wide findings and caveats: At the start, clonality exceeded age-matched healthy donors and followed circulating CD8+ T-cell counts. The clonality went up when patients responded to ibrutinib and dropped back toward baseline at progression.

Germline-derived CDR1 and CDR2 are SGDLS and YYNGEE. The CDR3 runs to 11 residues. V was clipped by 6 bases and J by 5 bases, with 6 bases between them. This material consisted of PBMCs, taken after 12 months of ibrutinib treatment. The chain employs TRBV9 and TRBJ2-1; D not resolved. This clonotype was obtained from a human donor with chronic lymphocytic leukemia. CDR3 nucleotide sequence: TGTGCCAGCACCGCCGACAATGAGCAGTTCTTC. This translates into CASTADNEQFF.